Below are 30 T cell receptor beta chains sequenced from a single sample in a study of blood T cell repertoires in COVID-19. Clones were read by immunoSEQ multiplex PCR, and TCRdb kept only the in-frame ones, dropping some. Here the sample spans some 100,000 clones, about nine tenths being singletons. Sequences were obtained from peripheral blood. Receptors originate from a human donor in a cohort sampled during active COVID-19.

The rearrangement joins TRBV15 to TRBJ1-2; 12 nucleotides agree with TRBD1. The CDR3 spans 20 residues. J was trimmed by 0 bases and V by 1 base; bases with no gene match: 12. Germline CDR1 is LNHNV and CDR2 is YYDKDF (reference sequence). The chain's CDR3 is CATSRGLPSGQGAANYGYTF. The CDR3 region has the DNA TGTGCCACCAGCAGAGGCCTCCCCTCGGGACAGGGGGCCGCTAACTATGGCTACACCTTC.

CDR3 protein: CANGRGGSNSPLHF. The CDR3 bases are TGTGCCAACGGGAGGGGGGGTTCTAATTCACCCCTCCACTTT. V is TRBV28 and J is TRBJ1-6; possibly TRBD1 for D (6 bases). V lost 10 bases to trimming and J lost 6 bases, with 16 bases between them. Looked up from germline, CDR1 is MDHEN and CDR2 is SYDVKM. The CDR3 runs 14 residues.

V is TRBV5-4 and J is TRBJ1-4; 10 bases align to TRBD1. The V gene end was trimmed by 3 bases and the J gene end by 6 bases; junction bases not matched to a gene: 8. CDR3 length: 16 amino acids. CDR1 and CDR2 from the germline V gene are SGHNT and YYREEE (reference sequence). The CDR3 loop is CASSSGQGSFDEKLFF. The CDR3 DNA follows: TGTGCCAGCAGCTCGGGACAGGGGTCGTTTGATGAAAAACTGTTTTTT. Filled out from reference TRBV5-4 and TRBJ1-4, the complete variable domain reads ETGVTQSPTHLIKTRGQQVTLRCSSQSGHNTVSWYQQALGQGPQFIFQYYREEENGRGNFPPRFSGLQFPNYSSELNVNALELDDSALYLCASSSGQGSFDEKLFFGSGTQLSVL.

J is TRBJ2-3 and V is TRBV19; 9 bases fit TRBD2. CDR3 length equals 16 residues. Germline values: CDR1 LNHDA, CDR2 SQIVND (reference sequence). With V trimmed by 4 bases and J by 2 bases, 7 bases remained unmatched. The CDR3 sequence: CASSTGLASYTDTQYF. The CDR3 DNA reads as TGTGCCAGTAGTACTGGACTAGCGTCATACACAGATACGCAGTATTTT.

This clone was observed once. As DNA, the CDR3 is TGTGCCAGCAGTGTAGCCAGACAAGAGACCCAGTACTTC. Its protein product is CASSVARQETQYF. The V gene is TRBV2, the J gene TRBJ2-5; D unresolved. Trimming left V 4 bases short and J 2 bases short, with 8 bases between. The germline gives CDR1 SNHLY, CDR2 FYNNEI. The CDR3 totals 13 residues.

Written as DNA, the CDR3 is TGTGCCAGCAGCCAAGGGGGACTAGCGGGGGCCGAGGGGGCCAACGTCCTGACTTTC. As protein: CASSQGGLAGAEGANVLTF. The chain joins TRBV3-1 (or the pseudogene TRBV3-2) to TRBJ2-6; 14 bases fit TRBD2. J gave up 4 bases and V 1 base, and 6 bases lay outside the gene matches. The CDR3 runs 19 residues. Germline V gene lookup returns CDR1 LGHDT and CDR2 YNNKEL (reference sequence).

CDR3 region: CASSQDGDSPVGYGYTF. The CDR3 region has the DNA TGTGCCAGCAGCCAAGATGGCGACAGCCCTGTCGGGTATGGCTACACCTTC. V is TRBV3-1 (or the pseudogene TRBV3-2) and J is TRBJ1-2; D is perhaps TRBD1 (5 bases). The V gene's germline CDR1 is LGHDT and CDR2 YNNKEL (reference sequence). V lost 0 bases, J lost 5 bases, and 19 bases lay in between. The CDR3 runs to 17 residues.

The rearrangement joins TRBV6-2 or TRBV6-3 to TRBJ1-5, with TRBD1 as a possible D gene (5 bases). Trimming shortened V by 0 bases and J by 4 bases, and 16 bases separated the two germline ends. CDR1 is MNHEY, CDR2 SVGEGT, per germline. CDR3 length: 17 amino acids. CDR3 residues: CASSYSPGGSWNQPQHF. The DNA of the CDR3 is TGTGCCAGCAGTTACTCCCCCGGGGGATCATGGAATCAGCCCCAGCATTTT.

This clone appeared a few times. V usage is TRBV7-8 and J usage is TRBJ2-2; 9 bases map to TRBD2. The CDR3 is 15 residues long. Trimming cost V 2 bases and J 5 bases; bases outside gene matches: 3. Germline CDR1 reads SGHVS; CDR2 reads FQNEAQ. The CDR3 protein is CASSLRREGTGELFF. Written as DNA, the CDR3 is TGTGCCAGCAGCTTAAGGCGGGAGGGTACCGGGGAGCTGTTTTTT.

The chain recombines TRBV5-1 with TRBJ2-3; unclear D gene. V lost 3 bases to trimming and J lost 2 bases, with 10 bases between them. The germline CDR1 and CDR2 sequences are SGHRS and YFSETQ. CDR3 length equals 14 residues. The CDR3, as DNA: TGCGCCAGCAGCTCGGTGGGCTCCACAGATACGCAGTATTTT. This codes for CASSSVGSTDTQYF.

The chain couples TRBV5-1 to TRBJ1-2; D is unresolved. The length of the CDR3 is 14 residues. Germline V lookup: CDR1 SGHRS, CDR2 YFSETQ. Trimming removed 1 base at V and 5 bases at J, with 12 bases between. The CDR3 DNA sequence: TGCGCCAGCAGCTTGCGGGGAGAAGCTTATGGCTACACCTTC. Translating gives CASSLRGEAYGYTF. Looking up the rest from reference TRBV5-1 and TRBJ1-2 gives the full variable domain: KAGVTQTPRYLIKTRGQQVTLSCSPISGHRSVSWYQQTPGQGLQFLFEYFSETQRNKGNFPGRFSGRQFSNSRSEMNVSTLELGDSALYLCASSLRGEAYGYTFGSGTRLTVV.

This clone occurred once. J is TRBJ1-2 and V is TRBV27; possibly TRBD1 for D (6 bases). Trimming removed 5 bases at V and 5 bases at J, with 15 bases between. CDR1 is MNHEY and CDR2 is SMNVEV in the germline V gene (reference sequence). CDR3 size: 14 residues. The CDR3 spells CASSELQGQYGYTF. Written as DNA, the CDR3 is TGTGCCAGCAGTGAACTACAGGGACAATATGGCTACACCTTC.

The CDR3 nucleotides are TGTGCCAGTAGAAGAGCGGGAGGCACTGGCGAGCAGTACTTC. Its translation: CASRRAGGTGEQYF. The V and J genes are TRBV2 and TRBJ2-7, with 9 bases identical to TRBD2. The CDR3 has 14 residues. With V trimmed by 9 bases and J by 6 bases, 12 bases remained unmatched. CDR1 and CDR2 from the germline V gene are SNHLY and FYNNEI.

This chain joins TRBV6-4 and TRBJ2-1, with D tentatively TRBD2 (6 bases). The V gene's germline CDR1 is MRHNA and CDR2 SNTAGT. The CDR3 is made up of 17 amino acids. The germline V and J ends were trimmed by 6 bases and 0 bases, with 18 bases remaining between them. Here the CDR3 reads CASSAAPVGSSYNEQFF. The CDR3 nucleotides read TGTGCCAGCAGCGCCGCCCCGGTCGGGAGCTCCTACAATGAGCAGTTCTTC.

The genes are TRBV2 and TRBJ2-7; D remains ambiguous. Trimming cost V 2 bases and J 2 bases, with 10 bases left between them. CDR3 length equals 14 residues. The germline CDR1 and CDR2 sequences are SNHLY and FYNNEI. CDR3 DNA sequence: TGTGCCAGCAGTGAAATCAGCCGGGCCTACGAGCAGTACTTC. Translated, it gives CASSEISRAYEQYF.

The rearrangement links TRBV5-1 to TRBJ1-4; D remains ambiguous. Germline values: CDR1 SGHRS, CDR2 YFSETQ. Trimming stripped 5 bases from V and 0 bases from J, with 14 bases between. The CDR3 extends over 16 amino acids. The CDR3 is CASSEGRRTTNEKLFF. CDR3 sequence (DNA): TGCGCCAGCAGTGAGGGCAGAAGGACAACTAATGAAAAACTGTTTTTT.

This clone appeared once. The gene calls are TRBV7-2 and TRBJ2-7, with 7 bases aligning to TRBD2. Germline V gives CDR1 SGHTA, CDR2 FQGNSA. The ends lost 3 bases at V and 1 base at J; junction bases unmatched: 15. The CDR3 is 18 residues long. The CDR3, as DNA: TGTGCCAGCAGCTTGGCGGGAGCTAATTTAGGAGGGTCCTACGAGCAGTACTTC. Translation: CASSLAGANLGGSYEQYF. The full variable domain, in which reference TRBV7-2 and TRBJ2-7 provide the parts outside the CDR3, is GAGVSQSPSNKVTEKGKDVELRCDPISGHTALYWYRQSLGQGLEFLIYFQGNSAPDKSGLPSDRFSAERTGGSVSTLTIQRTQQEDSAVYLCASSLAGANLGGSYEQYFGPGTRLTVT.

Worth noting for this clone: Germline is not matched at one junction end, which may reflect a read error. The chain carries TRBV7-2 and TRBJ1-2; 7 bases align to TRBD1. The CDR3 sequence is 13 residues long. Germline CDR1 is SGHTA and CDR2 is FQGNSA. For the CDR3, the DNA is TGTGCCAGCAGCATCGACAGGGTCCCTCCCCACCCCTTC. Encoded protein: CASSIDRVPPHPF.

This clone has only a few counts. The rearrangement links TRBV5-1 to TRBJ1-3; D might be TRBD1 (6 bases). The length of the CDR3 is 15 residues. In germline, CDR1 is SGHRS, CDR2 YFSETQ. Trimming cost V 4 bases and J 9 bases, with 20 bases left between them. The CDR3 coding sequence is TGCGCCAGCAGCCCGGGGGGGCAGGGTGGTCGCACCATATATTTT. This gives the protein CASSPGGQGGRTIYF.

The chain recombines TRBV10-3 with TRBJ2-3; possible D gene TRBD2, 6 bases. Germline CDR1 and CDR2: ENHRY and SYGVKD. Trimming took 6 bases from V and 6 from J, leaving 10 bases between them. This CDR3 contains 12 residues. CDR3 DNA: TGTGCCATCAGCGACGCGGGGGATACGCAGTATTTT. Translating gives CAISDAGDTQYF.

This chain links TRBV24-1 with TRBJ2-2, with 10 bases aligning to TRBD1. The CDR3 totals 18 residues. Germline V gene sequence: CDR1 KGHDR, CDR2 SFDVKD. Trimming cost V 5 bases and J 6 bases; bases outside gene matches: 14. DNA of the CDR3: TGTGCCACCAGTGCAATTAAAGAGGGACAGGGGTTCGCCGGGGAGCTGTTTTTT. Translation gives CATSAIKEGQGFAGELFF.

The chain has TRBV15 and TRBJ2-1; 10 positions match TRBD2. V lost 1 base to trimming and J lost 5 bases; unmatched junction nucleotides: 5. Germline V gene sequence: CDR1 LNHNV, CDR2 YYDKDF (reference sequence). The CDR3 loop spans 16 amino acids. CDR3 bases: TGTGCCACCAGCAGAGGAAGGACTAGCGGAAACAATGAGCAGTTCTTC. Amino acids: CATSRGRTSGNNEQFF.

The CDR3 coding sequence is TGTGCCAGCAGCTTGGGACTCGAAATCCAAGAGACCCAGTACTTC. Translating gives CASSLGLEIQETQYF. The V and J genes are TRBV5-4 and TRBJ2-5; D is undetermined. CDR1 is SGHNT, CDR2 YYREEE, per germline (reference sequence). Trimming left V 0 bases short and J 1 base short, with 10 bases between. CDR3 length: 15 residues.

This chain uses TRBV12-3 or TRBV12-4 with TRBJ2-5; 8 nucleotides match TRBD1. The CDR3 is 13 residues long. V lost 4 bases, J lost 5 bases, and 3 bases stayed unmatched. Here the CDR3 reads CASSSGGGETQYF. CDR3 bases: TGTGCCAGCAGTTCAGGGGGCGGTGAGACCCAGTACTTC.

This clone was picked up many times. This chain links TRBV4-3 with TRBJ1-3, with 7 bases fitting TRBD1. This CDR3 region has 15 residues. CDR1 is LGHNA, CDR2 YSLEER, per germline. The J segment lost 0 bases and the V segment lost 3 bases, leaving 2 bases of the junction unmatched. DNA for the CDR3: TGCGCCAGCAGCCAGGGACAGTACTCTGGAAACACCATATATTTT. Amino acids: CASSQGQYSGNTIYF.

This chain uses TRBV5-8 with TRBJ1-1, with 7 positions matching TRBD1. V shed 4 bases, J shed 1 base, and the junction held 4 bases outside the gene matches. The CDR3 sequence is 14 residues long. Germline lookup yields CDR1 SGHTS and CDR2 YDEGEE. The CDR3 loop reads CASSLGTENTEAFF. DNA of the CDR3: TGTGCCAGCAGCCTCGGGACAGAGAACACTGAAGCTTTCTTT.

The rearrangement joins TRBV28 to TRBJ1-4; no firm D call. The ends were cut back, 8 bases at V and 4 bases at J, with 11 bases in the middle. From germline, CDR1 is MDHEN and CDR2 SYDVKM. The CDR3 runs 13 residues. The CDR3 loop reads CASLGANNEKLFF. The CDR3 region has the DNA TGTGCCAGCCTGGGAGCAAATAATGAAAAACTGTTTTTT.

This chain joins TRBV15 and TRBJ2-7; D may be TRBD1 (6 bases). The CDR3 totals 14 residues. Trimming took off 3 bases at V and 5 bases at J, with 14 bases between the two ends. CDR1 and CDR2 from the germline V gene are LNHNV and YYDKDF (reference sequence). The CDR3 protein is CATSRRRGGHEQYF. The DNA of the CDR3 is TGTGCCACCAGCAGGCGACGTGGGGGCCACGAGCAGTACTTC.

The CDR3 DNA follows: TGTGCCAGCAGTGCCAACCGGACAGGGGGCTCCTACGAGCAGTACTTC. It yields the protein CASSANRTGGSYEQYF. The chain carries TRBV25-1 and TRBJ2-7, with TRBD1 matching over 10 bases. After removal of 4 bases from V and 0 bases from J, the junction contained 6 bases not matched to a gene. The germline gives CDR1 MGHDK, CDR2 SYGVNS. The length of the CDR3 is 16 residues.

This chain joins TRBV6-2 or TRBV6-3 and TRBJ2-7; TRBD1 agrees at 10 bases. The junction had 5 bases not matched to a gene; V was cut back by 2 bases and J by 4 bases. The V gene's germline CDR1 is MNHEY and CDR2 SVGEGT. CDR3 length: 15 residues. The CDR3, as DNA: TGTGCCAGCAGTTACAACGACAGGGGGCCGTACGAGCAGTACTTC. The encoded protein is CASSYNDRGPYEQYF.